These T cell receptor beta chains were read from a single sample in a study of cytomegalovirus exposure and HLA in healthy donors. Profiling relied on immunoSEQ multiplex PCR, and the TCRdb table lists in-frame clones only, not all of them. The sample lists tens of thousands of clones; about 91% were seen once. The sample consisted of PBMCs. These receptors were collected from a woman aged 30 to 39 in good health and CMV-seronegative. The CDR3 runs from the conserved cysteine through the conserved F or W.

V gene,CDR3 protein
TRBV10-2,CASSEAGQPQHF
TRBV19,CASGGDRAVNYGYTF
TRBV6-1,CASSELAGGPRTDTQYF
TRBV5-1,CASSLDPGQTRTYGYTF
TRBV6-6,CASGRTGENQETQYF
TRBV6-1,CASSEDSGSSYEQYF
TRBV7-2,CARRDREYGYTF
TRBV7-9,CASRRGQGVWAGELFF
TRBV7-9,CASSPKWASYNEQFF
TRBV28,CASSLQGQLFSGNTIYF
TRBV29-1,CSVEEGLWDTF
TRBV7-9,CASSYSGHTDTQYF
TRBV21-1,CASSKGPQGREPQHF
TRBV5-1,CASSWGAGEFVYNEQFF
TRBV5-4,CASSWGAGVGSEQYF
TRBV9,CASSVFSSGVVDEQFF
TRBV11-3,CASSLPGLANEQFF
TRBV27,CASSLGTFSSFYEQYF
TRBV28,CASSLDRVGDTQYF
TRBV6-6,CASSSRAYEQYF
TRBV30,CAWSVTGQAPRAYF
TRBV19,CASTFAGQHYGYTF
TRBV11-2,CASTKNRAGSTQYF
TRBV11-2,CASTLADTEAFF
TRBV7-2,CASSLTPTQYF